This paragraph reports one T cell receptor beta chain. What it binds is not known. Profiling relied on immunoSEQ multiplex PCR, and the TCRdb table lists in-frame clones only, not all of them. The data show about 36,000 clones, around four fifths seen once. The length of the CDR3 is 14 residues. The V segment lost 3 bases and the J segment 0 bases; nucleotides outside the gene matches: 2. Germline V gene data show CDR1 as SQVTM and CDR2 as ANQGSEA. Time point given: baseline, week 1 (first vaccination visit). Treatment of the sample: pre-vaccination baseline after standard-of-care therapy. The entry originates in a study of a mutant IDH1 vaccine in newly diagnosed glioma. General study results and limits: Vaccine-induced immune responses occurred in more than 85% of patients.

The source is a man between 35 and 55 years old with glioma. Some clones in this sample may be carry-over from other donors' samples. The J gene is TRBJ2-1, the V gene TRBV29-1; 7 nucleotides align to TRBD2. The sequencing here drew on PBMCs, taken from a glioma patient treated with radiotherapy, temozolomide or both. CDR3: CSVDRGDSYNEQFF. CDR3 nucleotides: TGCAGCGTTGATCGGGGGGACTCCTACAATGAGCAGTTCTTC.